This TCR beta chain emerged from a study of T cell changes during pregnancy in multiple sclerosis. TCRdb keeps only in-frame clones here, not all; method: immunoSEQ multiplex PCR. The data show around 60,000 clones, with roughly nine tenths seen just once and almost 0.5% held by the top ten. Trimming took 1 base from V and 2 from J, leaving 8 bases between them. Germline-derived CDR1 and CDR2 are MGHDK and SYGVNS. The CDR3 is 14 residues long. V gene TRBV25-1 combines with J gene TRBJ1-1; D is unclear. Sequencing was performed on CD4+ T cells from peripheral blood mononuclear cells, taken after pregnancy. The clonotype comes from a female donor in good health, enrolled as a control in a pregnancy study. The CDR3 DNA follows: TGTGCCAGCAGTGAATGGGCAGCTAACACTGAAGCTTTCTTT. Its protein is CASSEWAANTEAFF.